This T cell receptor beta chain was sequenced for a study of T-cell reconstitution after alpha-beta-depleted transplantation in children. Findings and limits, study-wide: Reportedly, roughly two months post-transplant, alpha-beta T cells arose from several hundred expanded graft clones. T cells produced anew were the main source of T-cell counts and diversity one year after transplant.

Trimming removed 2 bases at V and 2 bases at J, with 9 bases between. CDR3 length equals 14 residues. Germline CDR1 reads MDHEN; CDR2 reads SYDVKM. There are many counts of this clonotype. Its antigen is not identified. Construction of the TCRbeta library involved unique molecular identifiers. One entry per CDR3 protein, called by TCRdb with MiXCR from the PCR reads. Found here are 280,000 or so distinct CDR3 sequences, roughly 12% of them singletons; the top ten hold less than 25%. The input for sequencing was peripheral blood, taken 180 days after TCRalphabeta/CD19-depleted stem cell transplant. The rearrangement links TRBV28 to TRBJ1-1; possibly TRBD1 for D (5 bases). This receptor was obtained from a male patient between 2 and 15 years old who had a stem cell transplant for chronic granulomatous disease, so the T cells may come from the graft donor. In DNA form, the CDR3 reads TGTGCCAGCAGTTTACCGACAGCTAACACTGAAGCTTTCTTT. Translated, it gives CASSLPTANTEAFF.